This T cell receptor (beta chain) was identified in a study of post-analysis software for immune sequencing data. Only a few counts were recorded for this clonotype. Its antigen is unknown. Built from TCR beta cDNA, the libraries had unique molecular identifiers in them. TCRdb used MiXCR to reprocess the PCR reads, holding one entry per CDR3 protein. The repertoire holds roughly 700,000 distinct CDR3 sequences, with just under 30% as singletons. Study results and limitations: Five TRBV segments appeared more often in patients than in controls, and TRBV5-6, TRBV5-1 and TRBV20-1 were among these.

The germline V gene has CDR1 SGHDT and CDR2 YYEEEE. The CDR3 extends over 14 amino acids. V dropped 3 bases and J dropped 13 bases, with 20 bases sitting between them. The gene calls are TRBV5-6 and TRBJ2-1; tentatively, D is TRBD2 (6 bases). Specimen: blood. The clonotype comes from a girl aged 10 to 17 with multiple sclerosis. The CDR3 bases are TGTGCCAGCAGCTCTAATTTATTGGGCGGGACCCAGTTCTTC. It codes for CASSSNLLGGTQFF.